These 19 T cell receptor beta chains share one sample of origin, sequenced in a study of T cell responses to AZD1222 COVID-19 vaccine. Clones were read by immunoSEQ multiplex PCR, and TCRdb kept only the in-frame ones, dropping some. The data hold more than 80,000 clones, with less than 95% observed a single time. The sample in question was peripheral blood, obtained 28 days after the second AZD1222 dose. These TCRs come from an adult who received the AZD1222 COVID-19 vaccine.

V usage is TRBV6-2 or TRBV6-3 and J usage is TRBJ2-1; 7 bases line up with TRBD2. CDR1 is MNHEY and CDR2 is SVGEGT in the germline V gene. With 2 bases clipped from V and 6 bases from J, the junction kept 13 bases outside the gene matches. This CDR3 comprises 17 residues. CDR3 in amino acids: CASSYGPEGGSPNEQFF. The CDR3 bases are TGTGCCAGCAGTTACGGGCCCGAGGGAGGGTCCCCCAATGAGCAGTTCTTC.

The gene calls are TRBV24-1 and TRBJ2-1; 7 bases map to TRBD2. J gave up 8 bases and V 1 base, and 10 bases lay outside the gene matches. Germline V CDR1 and CDR2: KGHDR, SFDVKD. The CDR3 sequence is 16 residues long. In DNA form, the CDR3 reads TGTGCCACCAGTGATTTTTGGACTAGTGAGATCCATGAGCAGTTCTTC. It translates to CATSDFWTSEIHEQFF.

The chain is built from TRBV19 and TRBJ2-5, with TRBD1 matching 9 bases. Germline V gene data show CDR1 as LNHDA and CDR2 as SQIVND (reference sequence). CDR3 size: 14 residues. V gave up 6 bases and J gave up 5 bases; unmatched junction bases: 7. As DNA, the CDR3 is TGTGCCAGTAGGAACAGGGGGCATGGGGAGACCCAGTACTTC. It translates to CASRNRGHGETQYF. Full variable domain (missing parts from reference TRBV19 and TRBJ2-5): DGGITQSPKYLFRKEGQNVTLSCEQNLNHDAMYWYRQDPGQGLRLIYYSQIVNDFQKGDIAEGYSVSREKKESFPLTVTSAQKNPTAFYLCASRNRGHGETQYFGPGTRLLVL.

The chain is built from TRBV11-3 and TRBJ2-3; D perhaps matches TRBD1 (6 bases). This CDR3 is built from 14 residues. Germline CDR1 reads SGHNT; CDR2 reads YENEEA. Deletions cut 1 base from V and 4 bases from J, with 9 bases between. CDR3 DNA: TGTGCCAGCAGCTTAGGTCAGGGGTCAGATACGCAGTATTTT. Its protein is CASSLGQGSDTQYF.

The chain links TRBV4-1 to TRBJ1-1, with 8 bases identical to TRBD1. The CDR3 loop spans 15 amino acids. After removal of 1 base from V and 2 bases from J, the junction contained 3 bases not matched to a gene. Germline CDR1 is MGHRA and CDR2 is YSYEKL. Here the CDR3 reads CASSQVGTGNTEAFF. DNA of the CDR3: TGCGCCAGCAGCCAAGTGGGGACAGGTAACACTGAAGCTTTCTTT.

The genes are TRBV18 and TRBJ2-7; 7 bases align to TRBD1. CDR3 size: 14 residues. Germline CDR1 is KGHSH and CDR2 is LQKENI. J gave up 1 base and V 8 bases, and 8 bases lay outside the gene matches. The chain's CDR3 is CASLDRARSYEQYF. The CDR3 DNA follows: TGTGCCAGCCTAGACAGGGCACGGTCCTACGAGCAGTACTTC.

This rearrangement joins TRBV7-3 to TRBJ2-5; D is possibly TRBD1 or TRBD2 (6 bases each). The CDR3 extends over 17 amino acids. The V end lost 5 bases, the J end lost 5 bases, and 24 bases lay between the germline ends. Germline assignment: CDR1 SGHTA and CDR2 FQGTGA. The CDR3 loop reads CASSHNPGPGAEETQYF. As DNA, the CDR3 is TGTGCCAGCAGCCACAACCCGGGACCGGGGGCGGAGGAGACCCAGTACTTC.

This sequence joins TRBV12-5 and TRBJ1-1; tentative D call: TRBD1 (6 bases). The CDR3 covers 19 residues. Trimming stripped 0 bases from V and 4 bases from J, with 24 bases between. Per germline, CDR1 LGHNT and CDR2 FRNRAP. CDR3 nucleotide sequence: TGTGCTAGTGGTTTGGTCGCTCGGGGGGGGCGAGGAGTACCCACTGAAGCTTTCTTT. Translation: CASGLVARGGRGVPTEAFF. Based on the CDR3 plus reference TRBV12-5 and TRBJ1-1, the full variable domain is DARVTQTPRHKVTEMGQEVTMRCQPILGHNTVFWYRQTMMQGLELLAYFRNRAPLDDSGMPKDRFSAEMPDATLATLKIQPSEPRDSAVYFCASGLVARGGRGVPTEAFFGQGTRLTVV.

V and J are TRBV12-3 or TRBV12-4 and TRBJ1-2, with TRBD1 matching 9 bases. This CDR3 has 13 residues. Trimming removed 5 bases from V and 8 bases from J; junction bases left unmatched: 6. This CDR3 is CASSAQGAGGYTF. The CDR3 bases are TGTGCCAGCAGTGCACAGGGGGCCGGGGGCTACACCTTC.

For this clone: Other DNA sequences from this sample encode an identical CDR3 as well. This rearrangement joins TRBV6-5 to TRBJ2-2; perhaps D is TRBD1 or TRBD2 (5 bases each). The germline gives CDR1 MNHEY, CDR2 SVGAGI. The CDR3 is 13 residues long. V was shortened by 2 bases and J by 6 bases, with 7 bases between the two germline ends. DNA of the CDR3: TGTGCCAGCAGTTACGGGGGAGCCGGGGAGCTGTTTTTT. This codes for CASSYGGAGELFF.

V usage is TRBV5-6 and J usage is TRBJ1-2; 7 nucleotides align to TRBD1. The CDR3 contains 15 residues. The V segment lost 4 bases and the J segment 4 bases; nucleotides outside the gene matches: 10. Germline V gene lookup returns CDR1 SGHDT and CDR2 YYEEEE. CDR3 bases: TGTGCCAGCAGCGTCCGGGACAGACTCTTCTATGGCTACACCTTC. Its translation: CASSVRDRLFYGYTF.

The chain recombines TRBV5-6 with TRBJ2-7; tentative D call: TRBD2 (6 bases). From germline, CDR1 is SGHDT and CDR2 YYEEEE. This CDR3 contains 13 residues. V dropped 5 bases and J dropped 2 bases, with 11 bases sitting between them. The CDR3 is CASRHRETYEQYF. The CDR3 DNA is TGTGCCAGCAGACACCGGGAGACCTACGAGCAGTACTTC. Full variable domain (missing parts from reference TRBV5-6 and TRBJ2-7): DAGVTQSPTHLIKTRGQQVTLRCSPKSGHDTVSWYQQALGQGPQFIFQYYEEEERQRGNFPDRFSGHQFPNYSSELNVNALLLGDSALYLCASRHRETYEQYFGPGTRLTVT.

The gene calls are TRBV6-2 or TRBV6-3 and TRBJ2-1; D ambiguous. This CDR3 region has 12 residues. Trimming cost V 1 base and J 5 bases, with 3 bases left between them. CDR1 is MNHEY, CDR2 SVGEGT, per germline. CDR3 DNA: TGTGCCAGCAGTTACTTTGACAATGAGCAGTTCTTC. This sequence encodes CASSYFDNEQFF.

The V call is TRBV5-8, the J call TRBJ2-7; D not resolved. Germline V CDR1 and CDR2: SGHTS, YDEGEE. The length of the CDR3 is 12 residues. V gave up 4 bases and J gave up 7 bases, with 12 bases separating them. The chain's CDR3 is CASSRRLVEQYF. The CDR3 region has the DNA TGTGCCAGCAGCAGGCGCCTCGTGGAGCAGTACTTC.

This clone was found once. The chain carries TRBV12-3 or TRBV12-4 and TRBJ2-7; D might be TRBD1 (6 bases). The length of the CDR3 is 12 residues. V was pared by 6 bases and J by 7 bases, with 13 bases between. In nucleotides, the CDR3 is TGTGCCAGCAGGGGGGACAACCCGGAGCAGTACTTC. Its translation is CASRGDNPEQYF.

The rearrangement links TRBV10-1 to TRBJ2-5; D might be TRBD2 (7 bases). Germline V gene lookup returns CDR1 WNHNN and CDR2 SYGVQD (reference sequence). The V and J ends lost 2 bases and 3 bases respectively, with 19 bases between them. This CDR3 is built from 17 residues. The CDR3 reads CASSEPGRGGEEETQYF. DNA for the CDR3: TGCGCCAGCAGTGAGCCTGGAAGGGGGGGTGAAGAAGAGACCCAGTACTTC.

The chain combines TRBV7-9 with TRBJ1-1; D remains ambiguous. The germline V and J ends were trimmed by 11 bases and 0 bases, with 10 bases remaining between them. CDR1 and CDR2 from the germline V gene are SEHNR and FQNEAQ (reference sequence). This CDR3 has 12 residues. The CDR3 protein is CAGDPMNTEAFF. DNA of the CDR3: TGTGCCGGCGACCCCATGAACACTGAAGCTTTCTTT.

The V gene is TRBV7-8, the J gene TRBJ2-1; possible D gene TRBD2, 7 bases. V dropped 2 bases and J dropped 6 bases, with 14 bases sitting between them. The CDR3 runs 15 residues. CDR1 is SGHVS and CDR2 is FQNEAQ in the germline V gene. The CDR3 coding sequence is TGTGCCAGCAGCTTAAGGGGGGGGGCCACCAATGAGCAGTTCTTC. Amino acid sequence: CASSLRGGATNEQFF.

V usage is TRBV5-6 and J usage is TRBJ1-5; TRBD1 agrees at 7 bases. Germline-derived CDR1 and CDR2 are SGHDT and YYEEEE. V shed 4 bases, J shed 8 bases, and the junction held 15 bases outside the gene matches. The CDR3 contains 16 residues. CDR3 region: CASSRAGRGDRKPQHF. The DNA for the CDR3 is TGTGCCAGCAGCCGGGCGGGCAGGGGGGATAGGAAGCCCCAGCATTTT.